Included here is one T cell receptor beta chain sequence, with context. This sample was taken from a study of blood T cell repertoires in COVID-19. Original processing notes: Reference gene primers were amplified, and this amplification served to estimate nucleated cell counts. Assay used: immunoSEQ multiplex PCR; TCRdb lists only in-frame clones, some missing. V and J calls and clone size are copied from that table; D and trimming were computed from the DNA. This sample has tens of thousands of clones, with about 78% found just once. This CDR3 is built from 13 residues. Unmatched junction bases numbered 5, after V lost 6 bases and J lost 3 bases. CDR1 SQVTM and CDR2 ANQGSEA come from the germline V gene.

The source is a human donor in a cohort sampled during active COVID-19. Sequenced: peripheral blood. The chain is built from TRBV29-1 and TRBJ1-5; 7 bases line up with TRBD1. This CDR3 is CSVGGQANQPQHF. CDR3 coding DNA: TGCAGCGTCGGCGGACAGGCCAATCAGCCCCAGCATTTT. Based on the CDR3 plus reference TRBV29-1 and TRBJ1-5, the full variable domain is SAVISQKPSRDICQRGTSLTIQCQVDSQVTMMFWYRQQPGQSLTLIATANQGSEATYESGFVIDKFPISRPNLTFSTLTVSNMSPEDSSIYLCSVGGQANQPQHFGDGTRLSIL.